The 9 T cell receptor beta chains presented below share a single source sample, sequenced in a study of molecular identifiers for immune sequencing clone quantification. TCRdb ran MiXCR on the PCR reads and lists one entry per CDR3 protein. Here the sample spans roughly 90,000 distinct CDR3 sequences, 19% being singletons. Input material: naive CD8+ T cells from blood, with Jurkat cell RNA spiked in. The subset is: FACS-sorted CD8+CD4-CCR7+CD45RA+ naive T cells. All receptors come from a human donor in good health. Some libraries in this study had Jurkat cell RNA spiked in.

The rearrangement joins TRBV7-9 to TRBJ2-7; TRBD2 is a possible D gene (5 bases). The CDR3 has 14 amino acids. In germline, CDR1 is SEHNR, CDR2 FQNEAQ (reference sequence). Trimming took off 1 base at V and 3 bases at J, with 10 bases between the two ends. The CDR3 is CASSLGGPDYEQYF. CDR3 nucleotides: TGTGCCAGCAGCTTAGGAGGGCCGGACTACGAGCAGTACTTC.

This clonotype came up once. It may be a read error: a sequence one base away is much more abundant. This chain connects TRBV6-4 to TRBJ2-2; TRBD2 might be the D (5 bases). Germline assignment: CDR1 MRHNA and CDR2 SNTAGT. The CDR3 sequence is 12 residues long. The CDR3 DNA follows: TGTGCCAGCAGTGACAAGCCCGGGGAGCCGTTTTTT. Amino acid sequence: CASSDKPGEPFF.

This clonotype appeared many times. V and J are TRBV27 and TRBJ1-1; 8 nucleotides line up with TRBD1. CDR1 is MNHEY, CDR2 SMNVEV, per germline (reference sequence). The V gene end was trimmed by 3 bases and the J gene end by 3 bases; junction bases not matched to a gene: 3. The CDR3 has 14 amino acids. This chain's CDR3 is CASSLDRAHTEAFF. DNA of the CDR3: TGTGCCAGCAGTTTGGACAGGGCACACACTGAAGCTTTCTTT.

This clonotype has more than one count but fewer than ten. This may stem from a read error, because a much larger clone lies one nucleotide away. The genes are TRBV28 and TRBJ2-2, with D possibly matching TRBD2 (5 bases). Per germline, CDR1 MDHEN and CDR2 SYDVKM. This CDR3 region has 16 residues. The CDR3 protein is CASNPNTGINTGELSF. DNA for the CDR3: TGTGCCAGCAACCCCAACACCGGAATCAACACCGGGGAGCTGTCTTTT.

This clonotype was counted between two and nine times. This chain joins TRBV4-1 and TRBJ2-5; D possibly corresponds to TRBD1 (6 bases). Per germline, CDR1 MGHRA and CDR2 YSYEKL. The CDR3 loop spans 17 amino acids. V was clipped by 0 bases and J by 5 bases, with 19 bases between them. CDR3 DNA sequence: TGCGCCAGCAGCCAAGATGAAGAGGCAGGGGACGAGGAGACCCAGTACTTC. This codes for CASSQDEEAGDEETQYF.

This clonotype was counted many times. This rearrangement joins TRBV9 to TRBJ2-7; D is perhaps TRBD1 (5 bases). V was trimmed by 2 bases and J by 7 bases, leaving 16 bases between them. The CDR3 totals 14 residues. CDR1 and CDR2 from the germline V gene are SGDLS and YYNGEE. The CDR3 DNA reads TGTGCCAGCAGCGTGGGGTATGGGGCATGGGAGCAGTACTTC. Translating it yields CASSVGYGAWEQYF.

Turning to this clonotype: A single base separates this from a much larger clone, so it may be a read error. This chain links TRBV7-6 with TRBJ2-3; 7 bases fit TRBD1. Germline CDR1 is SGHVS and CDR2 is FNYEAQ. This CDR3 has 15 residues. The CDR3 DNA follows: TGTGCCAGCAGCTTAGGTACAGGGGTGGCAGATATGCAGTATTTT. Amino acids: CASSLGTGVADMQYF.

A word on this clonotype: A much more abundant neighbour one base away suggests this may be a read error. The rearrangement links TRBV7-9 to TRBJ2-7, with 8 bases fitting TRBD2. The germline CDR1 and CDR2 sequences are SEHNR and FQNEAQ (reference sequence). The junction had 8 bases not matched to a gene; V was cut back by 9 bases and J by 7 bases. The CDR3 runs to 12 residues. CDR3 nucleotides: TGTGCCAGTAGCGGGGTCTCGGAGGAGCAGTACTTC. It specifies CASSGVSEEQYF.

The rearrangement uses TRBV13 and TRBJ2-7, with D maybe TRBD1 (5 bases). CDR1 PRHDT and CDR2 FYEKMQ come from the germline V gene (reference sequence). The germline V and J ends were trimmed by 2 bases and 1 base, with 9 bases remaining between them. CDR3 size: 14 residues. The chain's CDR3 is CASSLRGQSYEQYF. CDR3 DNA sequence: TGTGCCAGCAGCTTAAGGGGCCAGTCCTACGAGCAGTACTTC. Based on the CDR3 plus reference TRBV13 and TRBJ2-7, the full variable domain is AAGVIQSPRHLIKEKRETATLKCYPIPRHDTVYWYQQGPGQDPQFLISFYEKMQSDKGSIPDRFSAQQFSDYHSELNMSSLELGDSALYFCASSLRGQSYEQYFGPGTRLTVT.